This entry lists 25 T cell receptor beta chains sequenced from one sample in a study of blood T cell repertoires in COVID-19. Data came from immunoSEQ multiplex PCR; TCRdb stores just in-frame clones and leaves some out. The sample gives about 150,000 clones, approximately 90% of which show up once; around 15% is in the top ten. The sequencing sample was made of peripheral blood. These receptors were collected from a man younger than 30 with COVID-19, enrolled during active disease.

This clone came up once. The chain has TRBV27 and TRBJ2-7; 8 bases are shared with TRBD1. The trim removed 4 bases at V and 5 bases at J, leaving 7 bases unmatched. Germline V gene lookup returns CDR1 MNHEY and CDR2 SMNVEV (reference sequence). The CDR3 totals 14 residues. CDR3 in amino acids: CASSSGQAGDEQYF. Here the CDR3 DNA reads TGTGCCAGCAGTTCGGGACAGGCAGGCGACGAGCAGTACTTC.

This chain links TRBV24-1 with TRBJ2-1; no clear D. This CDR3 has 14 residues. Germline V gene sequence: CDR1 KGHDR, CDR2 SFDVKD. Trimming shortened V by 0 bases and J by 4 bases, and 6 bases separated the two germline ends. In DNA form, the CDR3 reads TGTGCCACCAGTGATTTGAGCTCATACAATGAGCAGTTCTTC. Its translation: CATSDLSSYNEQFF.

The rearrangement uses TRBV2 and TRBJ2-3; maybe TRBD2 (6 bases). V was clipped by 5 bases and J by 4 bases, with 13 bases between them. CDR3 size: 14 residues. The germline gives CDR1 SNHLY, CDR2 FYNNEI. The CDR3 sequence: CASSFGGMADTQYF. In DNA, the CDR3 is TGTGCCAGCAGTTTCGGCGGGATGGCAGATACGCAGTATTTT.

The genes are TRBV5-4 and TRBJ2-7; 10 bases line up with TRBD1. Germline V gene lookup returns CDR1 SGHNT and CDR2 YYREEE (reference sequence). The CDR3 covers 14 residues. Trimming at V came to 5 bases and at J to 2 bases, leaving 4 bases not matched to a gene. CDR3 sequence reads: CASRRGTGAYEQYF. The DNA for the CDR3 is TGTGCCAGCAGACGCGGGACAGGGGCCTACGAGCAGTACTTC.

The chain combines TRBV21-1 with TRBJ2-1; the table's D call, TRBD1, was not checked against the DNA. TRBV21-1 is tagged as a pseudogene. This CDR3 is built from 13 residues. The CDR3 protein is CASSSFRTGEQFF. The CDR3 DNA sequence: TGTGCCAGCAGCAGTTTCCGGACAGGAGAGCAGTTCTTC.

The rearrangement links TRBV4-3 to TRBJ2-1; 13 bases align to TRBD2. The CDR3 spans 17 residues. Germline V lookup: CDR1 LGHNA, CDR2 YSLEER. The V gene end was trimmed by 3 bases and the J gene end by 1 base; junction bases not matched to a gene: 3. The CDR3, as DNA: TGCGCCAGCAGCCACCGACTAGCGGGAGGTTCCTACAATGAGCAGTTCTTC. Translating gives CASSHRLAGGSYNEQFF.

This clone is labeled as medium-sized. The V gene is TRBV4-3, the J gene TRBJ2-7; 10 nucleotides agree with TRBD2. Losses at the gene ends were 0 bases for V and 6 bases for J; bases not matched to a gene: 8. The CDR3 consists of 16 residues. Per the germline V gene, CDR1 is LGHNA and CDR2 is YSLEER. The CDR3 DNA sequence: TGCGCCAGCAGCCAAGATCCGGCTAGCGGGAGAAGCGAGCAGTACTTC. It yields the protein CASSQDPASGRSEQYF.

The chain combines TRBV7-2 with TRBJ2-7; no definite D call. Per germline, CDR1 SGHTA and CDR2 FQGNSA. The ends were cut back, 0 bases at V and 3 bases at J, with 3 bases in the middle. The CDR3 is 12 residues long. CDR3 amino acids: CASSLALYEQYF. The CDR3 coding sequence is TGTGCCAGCAGCTTAGCACTCTACGAGCAGTACTTC.

The chain links TRBV4-1 to TRBJ2-7; D may be TRBD1 (5 bases). Trimming took off 1 base at V and 3 bases at J, with 13 bases between the two ends. The V gene's germline CDR1 is MGHRA and CDR2 YSYEKL. The CDR3 totals 15 residues. In nucleotides, the CDR3 is TGCGCCAGCAGCCAAGGGGGCTCCAACCTCTACGAGCAGTACTTC. It is translated as CASSQGGSNLYEQYF.

The chain has TRBV11-2 and TRBJ2-2, with 9 bases that match TRBD2. Germline V gives CDR1 SGHAT, CDR2 FQNNGV. Unmatched junction bases numbered 10, after V lost 7 bases and J lost 7 bases. The CDR3 totals 15 residues. The CDR3 region has the DNA TGTGCCAGCACCCTTAGCGGGAGTGTCTTCGGGGAGCTGTTTTTT. This codes for CASTLSGSVFGELFF. Combining the CDR3 with reference TRBV11-2 and TRBJ2-2 gives the whole variable domain EAGVAQSPRYKIIEKRQSVAFWCNPISGHATLYWYQQILGQGPKLLIQFQNNGVVDDSQLPKDRFSAERLKGVDSTLKIQPAKLEDSAVYLCASTLSGSVFGELFFGEGSRLTVL.

The chain couples TRBV28 to TRBJ2-1; 7 bases fit TRBD1. V gave up 6 bases and J gave up 10 bases; unmatched junction bases: 9. Germline CDR1 reads MDHEN; CDR2 reads SYDVKM. The CDR3 is 13 amino acids. DNA for the CDR3: TGTGCCAGCAGCCCAGACAGGGCGCACGAGCAGTTCTTC. As protein: CASSPDRAHEQFF.

This clone was found once. V gene TRBV28 combines with J gene TRBJ2-7, with TRBD1 matching over 7 bases. Trimming removed 7 bases from V and 4 bases from J; junction bases left unmatched: 7. Germline CDR1 MDHEN, CDR2 SYDVKM. The length of the CDR3 is 13 residues. CDR3 protein: CASNLQGVYEQYF. For the CDR3, the DNA is TGTGCCAGCAACCTGCAGGGGGTATACGAGCAGTACTTC.

The chain couples TRBV18 to TRBJ2-7, with D possibly being TRBD1 (5 bases). V was shortened by 2 bases and J by 6 bases, with 14 bases between the two germline ends. CDR3 length equals 14 residues. The germline CDR1 and CDR2 sequences are KGHSH and LQKENI. The CDR3 spells CASSPVQGVGEQYF. The CDR3 nucleotides read TGTGCCAGCTCACCAGTCCAGGGTGTTGGCGAGCAGTACTTC.

The rearrangement links TRBV10-3 to TRBJ2-7; D is unresolved. V was shortened by 6 bases and J by 5 bases, with 11 bases between the two germline ends. Germline V CDR1 and CDR2: ENHRY, SYGVKD. The CDR3 covers 12 residues. The CDR3 nucleotides read TGTGCCATCAGATCCTCAGATAACGAGCAGTACTTC. Its protein product is CAIRSSDNEQYF.

V is TRBV13 and J is TRBJ1-2; no clear D gene. The V and J ends lost 2 bases and 4 bases respectively, with 11 bases between them. Germline V gene lookup returns CDR1 PRHDT and CDR2 FYEKMQ (reference sequence). The CDR3 spans 14 residues. The CDR3 spells CASSLKTRSYGYTF. CDR3 sequence (DNA): TGTGCCAGCAGCTTAAAAACCAGGTCCTATGGCTACACCTTC.

The rearrangement joins TRBV3-1 (or the pseudogene TRBV3-2) to TRBJ2-2; D not resolved. The V gene's germline CDR1 is LGHDT and CDR2 YNNKEL (reference sequence). Trimming left V 1 base short and J 5 bases short, with 5 bases between. This CDR3 spans 13 amino acids. The CDR3 nucleotides are TGTGCCAGCAGCCAAGGAGAGACCGGGGAGCTGTTTTTT. Amino acids: CASSQGETGELFF.

The gene calls are TRBV5-4 and TRBJ2-1; possibly TRBD2 for D (5 bases). V gave up 0 bases and J gave up 7 bases, with 17 bases separating them. In germline, CDR1 is SGHNT, CDR2 YYREEE (reference sequence). This CDR3 spans 16 amino acids. The CDR3 sequence is CASSLVFEGARNEQFF. The CDR3 DNA sequence: TGTGCCAGCAGCTTGGTGTTCGAGGGAGCAAGGAATGAGCAGTTCTTC.

The chain has TRBV5-1 and TRBJ2-1; TRBD2 matches 12 bases. V trimming: 5 bases; J trimming: 7 bases; junction bases outside the gene matches: 13. The V gene's germline CDR1 is SGHRS and CDR2 YFSETQ. This CDR3 region has 17 residues. The CDR3 is CASSGLAGGPGQNEQFF. The CDR3 DNA sequence: TGCGCCAGCAGTGGGCTAGCGGGAGGGCCAGGTCAGAATGAGCAGTTCTTC.

The V and J genes are TRBV28 and TRBJ1-5; TRBD1 might be the D (6 bases). The V gene lost 5 bases and the J gene lost 1 base, with 9 bases spanning the gap. CDR3 length: 14 amino acids. CDR1 and CDR2 from the germline V gene are MDHEN and SYDVKM. CDR3 DNA: TGTGCCAGCAGTGGACAGACAAGCAATCAGCCCCAGCATTTT. Translation: CASSGQTSNQPQHF.

As concerns this clone: At one boundary the junction diverges from the germline segment, which might be a read error. DNA for the CDR3: TGTGCCAGCGGCCAAGATCGGGGTGGGGATTACAATGAGCAGTTCTTC. It encodes CASGQDRGGDYNEQFF. This rearrangement joins TRBV3-1 (or the pseudogene TRBV3-2) to TRBJ2-1, with a tentative D call TRBD2 (5 bases). Germline V gene lookup returns CDR1 LGHDT and CDR2 YNNKEL (reference sequence). This CDR3 comprises 16 residues.

CDR3 coding DNA: TGTGCCAGCAGTTTATTGGGGGCCTCCTACGAGCAGTACTTC. It specifies CASSLLGASYEQYF. The rearrangement joins TRBV27 to TRBJ2-7, with a tentative D call TRBD1 (6 bases). Trimming stripped 1 base from V and 0 bases from J, with 7 bases between. Germline V gene sequence: CDR1 MNHEY, CDR2 SMNVEV (reference sequence). This CDR3 is built from 14 residues.

This clone has just one count. CDR3 nucleotides: TGTGCCAGCAGCCGGGAGACAGGGCAGATCTACGAGCAGTACTTC. This encodes CASSRETGQIYEQYF. The chain couples TRBV7-2 to TRBJ2-7, with D maybe TRBD1 (7 bases). CDR3 size: 15 residues. V lost 5 bases, J lost 3 bases, and 17 bases lay in between. CDR1 SGHTA and CDR2 FQGNSA come from the germline V gene.

This rearrangement joins TRBV9 to TRBJ1-1; 7 bases are shared with TRBD1. The V gene end was trimmed by 1 base and the J gene end by 4 bases; junction bases not matched to a gene: 7. Per the germline V gene, CDR1 is SGDLS and CDR2 is YYNGEE. This CDR3 spans 15 amino acids. The CDR3 sequence: CASSVHSGGGTEAFF. CDR3 nucleotides: TGTGCCAGCAGCGTACATTCAGGGGGTGGCACTGAAGCTTTCTTT.

This rearrangement joins TRBV15 to TRBJ1-2; D unclear. CDR1 is LNHNV, CDR2 YYDKDF, per germline (reference sequence). The CDR3 runs 16 residues. Trimming shortened V by 0 bases and J by 6 bases, and 17 bases separated the two germline ends. DNA for the CDR3: TGTGCCACCAGCAGAGAACCCCAGAACCGGGATCATGGCTACACCTTC. It is translated as CATSREPQNRDHGYTF.

This clone showed up just once. The genes are TRBV10-2 and TRBJ1-5, with TRBD1 matching over 7 bases. The CDR3 spans 12 residues. The germline gives CDR1 WSHSY, CDR2 SAAADI. The trim removed 8 bases at V and 3 bases at J, leaving 1 base unmatched. The CDR3: CASGQDNQPQHF. The DNA of the CDR3 is TGCGCCAGCGGACAGGACAATCAGCCCCAGCATTTT.